The source of this T cell receptor beta chain is a study of blood T cell repertoires in COVID-19. Study overall: PBMCs, B-cell-depleted T cells, or T cells provided the cDNA or gDNA that made up the material.

The CDR3 contains 16 residues. Germline V gives CDR1 MNHNY, CDR2 SVGAGI (reference sequence). The V gene lost 6 bases and the J gene lost 2 bases, with 19 bases spanning the gap. Profiling relied on immunoSEQ multiplex PCR, and the TCRdb table lists in-frame clones only, not all of them. The sample lists approximately 250,000 clones; 86% were seen once. Sequencing was carried out using peripheral blood. The chain has TRBV6-6 and TRBJ1-1; the D is unclear. The sequence was obtained from an older woman who had recovered from COVID-19. CDR3 sequence reads: CASSPSQTYLNTEAFF. CDR3 nucleotide sequence: TGTGCCAGCAGCCCATCCCAAACATACCTCAACACTGAAGCTTTCTTT.